The T cell receptor beta chain under discussion was sequenced for a study of blood T cell repertoires in COVID-19. Only in-frame clones appear in the TCRdb table, and some are missing; sequencing was by immunoSEQ multiplex PCR. The profile covers 130,000 or so clones, with under 85% appearing a single time and 10% to 15% taken by the ten largest. V was clipped by 3 bases and J by 1 base; unmatched bases: 6. The germline V gene has CDR1 DFQATT and CDR2 SNEGSKA (reference sequence). The CDR3 has 16 residues. The sequence was collected from a woman aged 55-70 years with acute or convalescent COVID-19. V gene TRBV20-1 combines with J gene TRBJ1-5, with 10 nucleotides matching TRBD1. The specimen sequenced was peripheral blood. DNA of the CDR3: TGCAGTGCTAGTCCCTGGGACAGGGGAAGCAATCAGCCCCAGCATTTT. Translating it yields CSASPWDRGSNQPQHF.